This paragraph reports one T cell receptor beta chain. Germline V gene sequence: CDR1 MDHEN, CDR2 SYDVKM. The CDR3 totals 14 residues. V shed 7 bases and J 4 bases; nucleotides not matched to a gene: 9. This sample was included in a study of shared clonotypes between healthy human individuals. Measured with immunoSEQ multiplex PCR; TCRdb has only the in-frame clones, and not every one. Of fewer than 1.6 million clones listed, around 98.5% are singletons. The sample taken for sequencing was naive CD4+ T cells sorted from blood. Indicated subset: CD45RA+ positively selected. The receptor comes from a man in his thirties or forties in good health. The rearrangement joins TRBV28 to TRBJ1-2; 7 bases line up with TRBD1. The CDR3: CASNRDSTSYGYTF. The CDR3 bases are TGTGCCAGCAACCGGGACAGCACGTCCTATGGCTACACCTTC.